These 29 T cell receptor beta chains came from one sample sequenced in a study of shared clonotypes between healthy human individuals. Sequencing used immunoSEQ multiplex PCR; TCRdb keeps in-frame clones, though not all of them. This table holds over a million clones, 96% found once. The specimen was naive CD4+ T cells sorted from blood. Subset: CD45RA+ positively selected. These receptors were collected from a man aged 25 to 40 in good health.

The chain combines TRBV20-1 with TRBJ2-7; no reliable D call. V lost 6 bases, J lost 3 bases, and 9 bases lay in between. This CDR3 has 11 residues. Per germline, CDR1 DFQATT and CDR2 SNEGSKA (reference sequence). CDR3 nucleotides: TGCAGTGCCGGAACAATCTACGAGCAGTACTTC. This codes for CSAGTIYEQYF.

The chain carries TRBV4-1 and TRBJ1-3; D remains ambiguous. CDR1 is MGHRA and CDR2 is YSYEKL in the germline V gene. Trimming stripped 3 bases from V and 8 bases from J, with 5 bases between. This CDR3 has 11 residues. CDR3 DNA sequence: TGCGCCAGCAGCCAGGCGGACACCATATATTTT. Translating gives CASSQADTIYF.

The chain employs TRBV14 and TRBJ2-1; D might be TRBD1 (6 bases). The CDR3 loop spans 15 amino acids. Germline CDR1 is SGHDN and CDR2 is FVKESK. Trimming pared 2 bases from V and 4 bases from J, leaving 12 bases between. For the CDR3, the DNA is TGTGCCAGCAGCCAAATCAGGACAGTATACAATGAGCAGTTCTTC. It translates to CASSQIRTVYNEQFF.

In nucleotides, the CDR3 is TGTGCCAGCAGTTTATGGGCTAGCGGGAGGTACGAGCAGTACTTC. As protein: CASSLWASGRYEQYF. The V call is TRBV27, the J call TRBJ2-7; TRBD2 aligns across 11 bases. From germline, CDR1 is MNHEY and CDR2 SMNVEV (reference sequence). V was clipped by 1 base and J by 4 bases; unmatched bases: 3. The CDR3 covers 15 residues.

To note about this clone: Other DNA sequences from this sample encode an identical CDR3 as well. CDR3 sequence reads: CASSLGTGYYEQYF. In nucleotides, the CDR3 is TGTGCCAGCAGCTTAGGAACTGGTTACTACGAGCAGTACTTC. The chain is built from TRBV7-6 and TRBJ2-7; D unclear. CDR3 size: 14 residues. Trimming took off 1 base at V and 3 bases at J, with 10 bases between the two ends. The germline V gene encodes CDR1 SGHVS and CDR2 FNYEAQ.

The CDR3 region is CASSEGLAGGTQYF. DNA for the CDR3: TGTGCCAGCAGTGAGGGACTAGCGGGAGGTACGCAGTATTTT. This sequence joins TRBV6-1 and TRBJ2-3, with 15 bases matching TRBD2. With 3 bases clipped from V and 8 bases from J, the junction kept 0 bases outside the gene matches. Per germline, CDR1 MNHNS and CDR2 SASEGT. CDR3 length: 14 amino acids.

Details on this clone: The same CDR3 can be traced to other DNA sequences in this sample. The chain couples TRBV18 to TRBJ2-5; no definite D call. The ends were cut back, 2 bases at V and 5 bases at J, with 6 bases in the middle. The CDR3 has 12 amino acids. Looked up from germline, CDR1 is KGHSH and CDR2 is LQKENI. The DNA for the CDR3 is TGTGCCAGCTCACCAAAGGAGGAGACCCAGTACTTC. Its translation: CASSPKEETQYF.

A few counts support this clone. This sequence joins TRBV7-8 and TRBJ1-2; D is unclear. Germline assignment: CDR1 SGHVS and CDR2 FQNEAQ. V shed 3 bases and J shed 8 bases, with 10 bases lying between them. This CDR3 has 12 amino acids. CDR3 DNA: TGTGCCAGCAGCTTCAACGGAGCCGGCTACACCTTC. Encoded protein: CASSFNGAGYTF. Full variable domain (remainder filled in from reference TRBV7-8 and TRBJ1-2): GAGVSQSPRYKVAKRGQDVALRCDPISGHVSLFWYQQALGQGPEFLTYFQNEAQLDKSGLPSDRFFAERPEGSVSTLKIQRTQQEDSAVYLCASSFNGAGYTFGSGTRLTVV.

The chain couples TRBV7-9 to TRBJ2-7, with unresolved D. The CDR3 consists of 15 residues. Germline V gene lookup returns CDR1 SEHNR and CDR2 FQNEAQ (reference sequence). V lost 5 bases, J lost 2 bases, and 16 bases lay in between. The CDR3 region is CASSPFPGPTYEQYF. CDR3 coding DNA: TGTGCCAGCAGCCCGTTTCCTGGCCCGACCTACGAGCAGTACTTC.

The rearrangement links TRBV28 to TRBJ2-5, with D possibly called TRBD1 or TRBD2 (5 bases each). The germline CDR1 and CDR2 sequences are MDHEN and SYDVKM. The CDR3 spans 14 residues. V lost 3 bases, J lost 5 bases, and 13 bases lay in between. The CDR3 region is CASSFPGRVETQYF. DNA for the CDR3: TGTGCCAGCAGTTTCCCGGGACGGGTCGAGACCCAGTACTTC.

The chain couples TRBV5-1 to TRBJ2-3; D tentatively reads TRBD1 or TRBD2 (5 bases each). This CDR3 contains 15 residues. The V end lost 0 bases, the J end lost 5 bases, and 13 bases lay between the germline ends. The germline V gene has CDR1 SGHRS and CDR2 YFSETQ. The CDR3 protein is CASSLAGTVRDTQYF. DNA for the CDR3: TGCGCCAGCAGCTTGGCCGGGACCGTCAGAGATACGCAGTATTTT.

This chain joins TRBV28 and TRBJ1-2; 10 positions agree with TRBD1. Germline V gene data show CDR1 as MDHEN and CDR2 as SYDVKM. The CDR3 loop spans 17 amino acids. Losses at the gene ends were 7 bases for V and 4 bases for J; bases not matched to a gene: 15. Here the CDR3 DNA reads TGTGCCAGCACTCTACCGGGACAGGGGTTCAGTAGCTATGGCTACACCTTC. Its translation is CASTLPGQGFSSYGYTF.

The chain links TRBV7-9 to TRBJ1-5, with D possibly matching TRBD1 (6 bases). The CDR3 is 15 amino acids. The V end lost 5 bases, the J end lost 2 bases, and 13 bases lay between the germline ends. The germline V gene encodes CDR1 SEHNR and CDR2 FQNEAQ (reference sequence). CDR3 DNA sequence: TGTGCCAGCAGCCCTGGCACAGGGCGCAATCAGCCCCAGCATTTT. It codes for CASSPGTGRNQPQHF.

This rearrangement joins TRBV7-8 to TRBJ1-2, with TRBD1 as a possible D gene (5 bases). Trimming took 4 bases from V and 4 from J, leaving 16 bases between them. CDR1 is SGHVS, CDR2 FQNEAQ, per germline. The CDR3 loop spans 15 amino acids. The CDR3 region is CASSSRTHGGYGYTF. Written as DNA, the CDR3 is TGTGCCAGCAGCTCAAGGACTCACGGGGGCTATGGCTACACCTTC. Full variable domain (missing parts from reference TRBV7-8 and TRBJ1-2): GAGVSQSPRYKVAKRGQDVALRCDPISGHVSLFWYQQALGQGPEFLTYFQNEAQLDKSGLPSDRFFAERPEGSVSTLKIQRTQQEDSAVYLCASSSRTHGGYGYTFGSGTRLTVV.

The sample holds one count of this clone. The chain recombines TRBV29-1 with TRBJ2-3; 9 bases line up with TRBD2. J was trimmed by 1 base and V by 6 bases; bases with no gene match: 11. The CDR3 covers 16 residues. Germline V gene sequence: CDR1 SQVTM, CDR2 ANQGSEA. The CDR3 coding sequence is TGCAGCGTCCAATCCCCGACTAGCGGTCGCACAGATACGCAGTATTTT. This encodes CSVQSPTSGRTDTQYF.

This chain uses TRBV6-1 with TRBJ1-4, with 8 bases that match TRBD1. Germline V gene lookup returns CDR1 MNHNS and CDR2 SASEGT. V was clipped by 7 bases and J by 7 bases; unmatched bases: 8. The CDR3 totals 14 residues. In DNA, the CDR3 is TGTGCCAGCATCCCCTGGGGGACAGGTGAAAAACTGTTTTTT. Encoded protein: CASIPWGTGEKLFF.

J is TRBJ1-1 and V is TRBV23-1; D is ambiguous. TRBV23-1 is recorded as an ORF, its role being uncertain. The ends were cut back, 7 bases at V and 4 bases at J, with 10 bases in the middle. The CDR3 is made up of 12 amino acids. In nucleotides, the CDR3 is TGCGCCAGCAACAGACCTGGCACTGAAGCTTTCTTT. Its translation: CASNRPGTEAFF.

The rearrangement uses TRBV28 and TRBJ2-7; 8 nucleotides line up with TRBD2. V shed 2 bases and J 4 bases; nucleotides not matched to a gene: 4. The germline V gene encodes CDR1 MDHEN and CDR2 SYDVKM. This CDR3 comprises 14 residues. CDR3 nucleotides: TGTGCCAGCAGTTTAGTAATAGCGGGGTACGAGCAGTACTTC. It yields the protein CASSLVIAGYEQYF.

This sequence joins TRBV10-1 and TRBJ2-3; no clear D. In germline, CDR1 is WNHNN, CDR2 SYGVQD (reference sequence). This CDR3 has 14 residues. Deletions cut 3 bases from V and 1 base from J, with 8 bases between. CDR3 region: CASSEEVRTDTQYF. Written as DNA, the CDR3 is TGCGCCAGCAGTGAAGAGGTTCGCACAGATACGCAGTATTTT.

This chain links TRBV6-1 with TRBJ2-7; 10 bases match TRBD1. J lost 6 bases, V lost 2 bases, and 4 bases had no gene match. This CDR3 region has 14 residues. Looked up from germline, CDR1 is MNHNS and CDR2 is SASEGT. CDR3 bases: TGTGCCAGCAGTGAACTGGACAGGGGGGGCGAGCAGTACTTC. Translating it yields CASSELDRGGEQYF.

This rearrangement joins TRBV5-6 to TRBJ2-7; TRBD1 is a possible D gene (7 bases). The CDR3 loop spans 15 amino acids. The germline V and J ends were trimmed by 3 bases and 3 bases, with 16 bases remaining between them. In germline, CDR1 is SGHDT, CDR2 YYEEEE. The CDR3 loop reads CASSSLGGGVYEQYF. In DNA form, the CDR3 reads TGTGCCAGCAGCTCCCTCGGAGGGGGCGTCTACGAGCAGTACTTC.

This sequence joins TRBV19 and TRBJ2-3, with 8 bases identical to TRBD1. After removal of 4 bases from V and 8 bases from J, the junction contained 14 bases not matched to a gene. Germline V gives CDR1 LNHDA, CDR2 SQIVND (reference sequence). The CDR3 is made up of 16 amino acids. CDR3 in DNA: TGTGCCAGTAGTAAATGGGGGACAGGATCGGTAGGTACGCAGTATTTT. This encodes CASSKWGTGSVGTQYF.

The chain combines TRBV10-3 with TRBJ2-7; 8 bases align to TRBD2. Germline values: CDR1 ENHRY, CDR2 SYGVKD. The CDR3 is 18 residues long. Germline trimming cut 4 bases from V and 6 bases from J; bases unmatched to any gene: 20. Here the CDR3 DNA reads TGTGCCATCAGTGCCCCCCTAGGCGGGAGGATCTCCACTACCGAGCAGTACTTC. Amino acids: CAISAPLGGRISTTEQYF.

This chain joins TRBV10-2 and TRBJ2-7; possibly TRBD2 for D (5 bases). Germline V gene sequence: CDR1 WSHSY, CDR2 SAAADI. This CDR3 has 14 residues. Between the trimmed V and J ends, which lost 7 bases and 5 bases, there was a span of 18 bases. The CDR3 sequence is CASKPTSLGNEQYF. The CDR3 bases are TGCGCCAGCAAACCTACTAGTCTTGGAAACGAGCAGTACTTC.

The V and J genes are TRBV7-6 and TRBJ1-2; D gene ambiguous. There are 12 residues in the CDR3. V lost 5 bases to trimming and J lost 8 bases, with 12 bases between them. Germline assignment: CDR1 SGHVS and CDR2 FNYEAQ. The CDR3 DNA sequence: TGTGCCAGCAGCGCGGATTCGAGGGGCTACACCTTC. Protein product: CASSADSRGYTF.

This sequence joins TRBV19 and TRBJ2-7; no clear D gene. Looked up from germline, CDR1 is LNHDA and CDR2 is SQIVND (reference sequence). The CDR3 runs 13 residues. The V end was cut by 6 bases, the J end by 2 bases, with 11 bases between. The CDR3 coding sequence is TGTGCCAGTAGCAAAGTTCCCCCCTACGAGCAGTACTTC. Protein sequence: CASSKVPPYEQYF.

This sequence joins TRBV29-1 and TRBJ1-1, with D possibly matching TRBD1 (6 bases). This CDR3 comprises 13 residues. With 6 bases removed from V and 3 bases from J, the gap between germline ends came to 14 bases. Germline V CDR1 and CDR2: SQVTM, ANQGSEA. CDR3 nucleotides: TGCAGCGTAGGGACCGGGGGCTACACTGAAGCTTTCTTT. Translating gives CSVGTGGYTEAFF.

This clone was counted a few times. J is TRBJ2-2 and V is TRBV12-5, with TRBD1 matching 7 bases. The CDR3 sequence is 14 residues long. Germline lookup yields CDR1 LGHNT and CDR2 FRNRAP. Trimming took 7 bases from V and 5 from J; bases not matched to a gene: 7. The CDR3 region is CASALGTATGELFF. CDR3 sequence (DNA): TGTGCTAGTGCCCTCGGGACAGCTACCGGGGAGCTGTTTTTT.

With regard to this clone: One junction end does not reproduce the germline sequence, and a read error may be involved. The chain recombines TRBV7-7 with TRBJ2-7, with D uncertain. This CDR3 contains 15 residues. Germline values: CDR1 SSHAT, CDR2 FNYEAQ (reference sequence). The CDR3 here is CASSSRVSTTYEQYF. The CDR3 DNA reads as TGTGCTAGCAGCTCCCGGGTTTCTACCACCTACGAGCAGTACTTC.